These 28 T cell receptor beta chains share one sample of origin, sequenced in a study of blood T cell repertoires in COVID-19. Method: immunoSEQ multiplex PCR; TCRdb's copy keeps in-frame clones and lacks some. This table holds approximately 250,000 clones, over 75% found once. Sequenced material: peripheral blood. Source of these receptors: a human donor in a cohort sampled during active COVID-19.

The rearrangement links TRBV4-2 to TRBJ2-7, with 7 nucleotides matching TRBD2. The V segment lost 0 bases and the J segment 6 bases; nucleotides outside the gene matches: 14. Germline CDR1 and CDR2: LGHNA and YNFKEQ. The CDR3 consists of 17 residues. CDR3 nucleotides: TGTGCCAGCAGCCAAGATAAGGGGTCTAGCGGACCCTTCGAGCAGTACTTC. It translates to CASSQDKGSSGPFEQYF.

V usage is TRBV24-1 and J usage is TRBJ2-2; the match to TRBD2 covers 11 bases. The CDR3 runs 19 residues. The germline V gene encodes CDR1 KGHDR and CDR2 SFDVKD. The J segment lost 0 bases and the V segment lost 6 bases, leaving 11 bases of the junction unmatched. CDR3 DNA: TGTGCCACCAGTCCGCGGAGGGTAGCGGGGGGGACGAACACCGGGGAGCTGTTTTTT. It encodes CATSPRRVAGGTNTGELFF.

This clone was seen just once. The chain has TRBV15 and TRBJ1-1; D gene unclear. CDR3 length: 13 residues. The germline V gene has CDR1 LNHNV and CDR2 YYDKDF (reference sequence). V lost 1 base and J 8 bases, leaving 11 bases between the germline ends. CDR3 region: CATSRGYPLEAFF. In nucleotides, the CDR3 is TGTGCCACCAGCAGAGGGTACCCACTCGAAGCTTTCTTT.

This chain uses TRBV21-1 with TRBJ1-2; TRBD1, the D gene given by the table, was not confirmed from the DNA. TRBV21-1 is recorded as a pseudogene. CDR3 size: 13 residues. The CDR3: CASSKRTFYGYTF. DNA for the CDR3: TGTGCCAGCAGCAAAAGGACATTCTATGGCTACACCTTC.

The chain employs TRBV7-8 and TRBJ1-2; no definite D call. The germline V gene has CDR1 SGHVS and CDR2 FQNEAQ. This CDR3 is 14 amino acids long. The V end was cut by 1 base, the J end by 4 bases, with 10 bases between. The CDR3 spells CASSLERIPYGYTF. DNA of the CDR3: TGTGCCAGCAGCTTAGAGCGAATCCCCTATGGCTACACCTTC.

The chain recombines TRBV5-8 with TRBJ2-7; D might be TRBD2 (6 bases). The length of the CDR3 is 15 residues. The germline gives CDR1 SGHTS, CDR2 YDEGEE. Trimming took off 4 bases at V and 1 base at J, with 15 bases between the two ends. CDR3 loop: CASSTGRLVSYEQYF. CDR3 bases: TGTGCCAGCAGCACCGGGAGACTAGTTTCCTACGAGCAGTACTTC. The variable domain in full, with the rest retrieved from reference TRBV5-8 and TRBJ2-7, is EAGVTQSPTHLIKTRGQQATLRCSPISGHTSVYWYQQALGLGLQFLLWYDEGEERNRGNFPPRFSGRQFPNYSSELNVNALELEDSALYLCASSTGRLVSYEQYFGPGTRLTVT.

The rearrangement uses TRBV5-1 and TRBJ2-1; no clear D. CDR1 and CDR2 from the germline V gene are SGHRS and YFSETQ. With 6 bases removed from V and 3 bases from J, the gap between germline ends came to 10 bases. The CDR3 is 13 amino acids. The CDR3 sequence: CASKSAGYNEQFF. The CDR3 DNA reads TGCGCCAGCAAGTCAGCAGGCTACAATGAGCAGTTCTTC.

The chain employs TRBV7-8 and TRBJ2-7; 9 bases are shared with TRBD1. The V gene end was trimmed by 5 bases and the J gene end by 2 bases; junction bases not matched to a gene: 4. This CDR3 has 14 amino acids. Germline V gene sequence: CDR1 SGHVS, CDR2 FQNEAQ. CDR3 region: CASSTNRGPYEQYF. The CDR3 coding sequence is TGTGCCAGCAGCACCAACAGGGGGCCCTACGAGCAGTACTTC.

On this clone: The sample has other DNA sequences that encode this CDR3 too. J is TRBJ1-1 and V is TRBV7-9; tentative D call: TRBD1 (5 bases). The CDR3 sequence is 14 residues long. V lost 1 base and J 4 bases, leaving 10 bases between the germline ends. Looked up from germline, CDR1 is SEHNR and CDR2 is FQNEAQ (reference sequence). The CDR3 protein is CASSLVLGGTEAFF. DNA of the CDR3: TGTGCCAGCAGCTTAGTGTTGGGGGGCACTGAAGCTTTCTTT.

This chain links TRBV20-1 with TRBJ1-4; D is ambiguous. The CDR3 has 11 residues. Trimming took off 5 bases at V and 7 bases at J, with 8 bases between the two ends. Germline V CDR1 and CDR2: DFQATT, SNEGSKA (reference sequence). In DNA form, the CDR3 reads TGCAGTGCTTTGCAGCGTGAAAAACTGTTTTTT. Protein sequence: CSALQREKLFF.

The gene calls are TRBV4-3 and TRBJ2-1; D is perhaps TRBD1 (6 bases). V was cut by 2 bases and J by 11 bases, with 19 bases left in between. This CDR3 spans 15 amino acids. Germline V gene lookup returns CDR1 LGHNA and CDR2 YSLEER. CDR3 bases: TGCGCCAGCAGCCAAAACCTGGGGGCCGGCGGGCAGCAGTTCTTC. It yields the protein CASSQNLGAGGQQFF.

The CDR3 nucleotides read TGTGCCAGCAGCCTAATACAGCGGGACTTCATCGGTGGGTCCTACAATGAGCAGTTCTTC. Amino acids: CASSLIQRDFIGGSYNEQFF. The chain uses TRBV11-3 and TRBJ2-1, with 7 bases lining up with TRBD2. Unmatched junction bases numbered 20, after V lost 5 bases and J lost 1 base. Germline-derived CDR1 and CDR2 are SGHNT and YENEEA. This CDR3 has 20 amino acids.

The chain employs TRBV7-6 and TRBJ2-1; 10 bases are a match to TRBD2. Germline V lookup: CDR1 SGHVS, CDR2 FNYEAQ. Trimming removed 0 bases from V and 3 bases from J; junction bases left unmatched: 11. There are 19 residues in the CDR3. CDR3 protein: CASSLALASGGVNYNEQFF. The CDR3 DNA reads TGTGCCAGCAGCTTAGCCCTAGCCAGCGGGGGGGTAAACTACAATGAGCAGTTCTTC.

This clone appeared once. The chain employs TRBV15 and TRBJ2-5; D remains unclear. Trimming removed 6 bases from V and 7 bases from J, with 15 bases in between. The CDR3 totals 13 residues. Germline CDR1 reads LNHNV; CDR2 reads YYDKDF (reference sequence). Here the CDR3 reads CATRSFRERTQYF. The CDR3 DNA reads TGTGCCACCAGGTCCTTTCGCGAGAGGACCCAGTACTTC.

This rearrangement joins TRBV10-1 to TRBJ2-7, with a possible D match to TRBD1 (5 bases). Looked up from germline, CDR1 is WNHNN and CDR2 is SYGVQD (reference sequence). V lost 4 bases and J 4 bases, leaving 11 bases between the germline ends. The CDR3 is made up of 13 amino acids. CDR3 bases: TGCGCCAGCAGTGGGGGCTTTAAATACGAGCAGTACTTC. Translating gives CASSGGFKYEQYF.

This sequence joins TRBV28 and TRBJ1-2; D gene ambiguous. Per the germline V gene, CDR1 is MDHEN and CDR2 is SYDVKM. This CDR3 has 13 amino acids. Trimming removed 2 bases at V and 5 bases at J, with 9 bases between. The chain's CDR3 is CASSLPSEYGYTF. CDR3 DNA sequence: TGTGCCAGCAGTTTACCCTCAGAATATGGCTACACCTTC.

The chain employs TRBV12-5 and TRBJ2-2; TRBD1 matches 11 bases. V lost 7 bases to trimming and J lost 6 bases; unmatched junction nucleotides: 10. The germline V gene encodes CDR1 LGHNT and CDR2 FRNRAP. The CDR3 extends over 16 amino acids. CDR3: CASVFTGQGAPGELFF. The CDR3, as DNA: TGTGCTAGTGTTTTTACCGGACAGGGGGCCCCCGGGGAGCTGTTTTTT.

A few counts support this clone. The chain links TRBV27 to TRBJ2-7, with 9 bases matching TRBD1. Germline lookup yields CDR1 MNHEY and CDR2 SMNVEV (reference sequence). This CDR3 is built from 21 residues. With V trimmed by 5 bases and J by 2 bases, 25 bases remained unmatched. CDR3 amino acids: CASSPGTGNRQGGGRPYEQYF. The DNA of the CDR3 is TGTGCCAGCAGTCCCGGGACAGGAAACAGACAGGGGGGGGGTCGACCCTACGAGCAGTACTTC.

The chain has TRBV19 and TRBJ2-7; D is perhaps TRBD1 (6 bases). V was pared by 8 bases and J by 6 bases, with 11 bases between. The CDR3 is 11 amino acids. From germline, CDR1 is LNHDA and CDR2 SQIVND (reference sequence). CDR3 residues: CASSQGFEQYF. In nucleotides, the CDR3 is TGTGCCAGTTCACAGGGCTTCGAGCAGTACTTC.

The chain couples TRBV19 to TRBJ2-7; D is unresolved. The CDR3 is made up of 13 amino acids. The V gene lost 0 bases and the J gene lost 7 bases, with 10 bases spanning the gap. Per germline, CDR1 LNHDA and CDR2 SQIVND (reference sequence). CDR3 region: CASSIDTVREQYF. The CDR3 DNA reads TGTGCCAGTAGTATAGATACCGTGCGGGAGCAGTACTTC.

This clone was seen more than once but under ten times. The CDR3 DNA sequence: TGTGCCAGCAGCTCGACCAGGGGTCCGACTGAAGCTTTCTTT. This translates into CASSSTRGPTEAFF. V is TRBV5-4 and J is TRBJ1-1; D might be TRBD1 (6 bases). The V end lost 3 bases, the J end lost 5 bases, and 14 bases lay between the germline ends. Looked up from germline, CDR1 is SGHNT and CDR2 is YYREEE (reference sequence). This CDR3 comprises 14 residues.

V usage is TRBV6-6 and J usage is TRBJ1-5, with 10 bases that match TRBD1. The J segment lost 5 bases and the V segment lost 2 bases, leaving 3 bases of the junction unmatched. The CDR3 spans 15 residues. The germline V gene has CDR1 MNHNY and CDR2 SVGAGI (reference sequence). CDR3 coding DNA: TGTGCCAGCAGTTACAGGACAGGGGGTTATCAGCCCCAGCATTTT. Protein: CASSYRTGGYQPQHF.

V gene TRBV7-2 combines with J gene TRBJ1-1; possibly TRBD1 for D (5 bases). There are 12 residues in the CDR3. Germline V lookup: CDR1 SGHTA, CDR2 FQGNSA. V was shortened by 5 bases and J by 6 bases, with 10 bases between the two germline ends. The DNA for the CDR3 is TGTGCCAGCAGCCTACAGGTGTCTGAAGCTTTCTTT. This translates into CASSLQVSEAFF.

The CDR3 spells CASSDSGQGAAGELFF. CDR3 nucleotides: TGTGCCAGCAGTGACTCAGGACAGGGGGCTGCCGGGGAGCTGTTTTTT. The V and J genes are TRBV6-4 and TRBJ2-2; TRBD1 matches at 11 bases. Germline V lookup: CDR1 MRHNA, CDR2 SNTAGT. This CDR3 is 16 amino acids long. J was trimmed by 6 bases and V by 0 bases; bases with no gene match: 3.

The chain carries TRBV7-2 and TRBJ2-7; D ambiguous. CDR1 and CDR2 (germline): SGHTA, FQGNSA. This CDR3 has 12 amino acids. The V gene lost 5 bases and the J gene lost 0 bases, with 5 bases spanning the gap. The DNA of the CDR3 is TGTGCCAGCAGCATTAGCTCCTACGAGCAGTACTTC. Protein product: CASSISSYEQYF.

The chain carries TRBV10-3 and TRBJ2-2, with a possible D match to TRBD2 (6 bases). Germline CDR1 is ENHRY and CDR2 is SYGVKD. The germline V and J ends were trimmed by 10 bases and 3 bases, with 18 bases remaining between them. The CDR3 extends over 15 amino acids. DNA for the CDR3: TGTGCCAACTCAGGAGGGTGGGAGGACACCGGGGAGCTGTTTTTT. Translated: CANSGGWEDTGELFF.

V gene TRBV7-9 combines with J gene TRBJ1-1, with D possibly being TRBD1 (5 bases). The CDR3 is 18 residues long. The germline CDR1 and CDR2 sequences are SEHNR and FQNEAQ (reference sequence). V dropped 2 bases and J dropped 3 bases, with 22 bases sitting between them. The CDR3 here is CASSLPVRRGAVDTEAFF. The CDR3 bases are TGTGCCAGCAGCTTACCAGTCCGTAGGGGCGCGGTGGACACTGAAGCTTTCTTT.

The chain joins TRBV5-1 to TRBJ2-3, with TRBD1 identical over 7 bases. V trimming: 0 bases; J trimming: 4 bases; junction bases outside the gene matches: 8. Germline V CDR1 and CDR2: SGHRS, YFSETQ. This CDR3 region has 16 residues. CDR3 residues: CASSLATGVGPDTQYF. Here the CDR3 DNA reads TGCGCCAGCAGCTTGGCTACAGGGGTGGGTCCAGATACGCAGTATTTT.